This T cell receptor beta chain was captured in a study of blood T cell repertoires in COVID-19. Overall study context: The analysed material was cDNA or gDNA that came from T cells, B-cell-depleted T cells, or PBMCs.

This clone appeared once. In the original workflow: How many nucleated cells were present was estimated from reference gene primer amplification. Generated by immunoSEQ multiplex PCR, the TCRdb table keeps only in-frame clones and is missing some. D and trimming were read from the DNA, whereas the V and J calls and clone size are those reported in that table. The sample lists approximately 100,000 clones, about 91% occurring once. The ends were cut back, 4 bases at V and 4 bases at J, with 11 bases in the middle. The CDR3 consists of 14 residues. Germline values: CDR1 WSHSY, CDR2 SAAADI. The specimen sequenced was peripheral blood. This chain joins TRBV10-2 and TRBJ2-1, with D perhaps TRBD2 (6 bases). The TCR comes from a woman aged 80 or over with active COVID-19. The CDR3 DNA sequence: TGCGCCAGCAGTGCGGGACTTAGTTACAATGAGCAGTTCTTC. Encoded protein: CASSAGLSYNEQFF.